The clone carrying this T cell receptor (beta chain) turned up a few times. Its antigen remains unknown. The data are from a study of response to subunit inactivated influenza vaccine. General study findings and limits: Authors suggested each seasonal flu vaccination may recruit only limited numbers of new T cells.

TCRdb reprocessed the RT-PCR reads with MiXCR, giving one entry per CDR3 protein. This sample has about 800,000 distinct CDR3 sequences, with over 20% found just once. There are 14 residues in the CDR3. Trimming removed 5 bases from V and 4 bases from J; junction bases left unmatched: 7. The V gene's germline CDR1 is SEHNR and CDR2 FQNEAQ (reference sequence). This TCR derives from a man between 45 and 60 years old who received an inactivated influenza vaccine. The material sequenced was PBMCs from blood, taken around 5 days after vaccination. The J gene is TRBJ2-5, the V gene TRBV7-9, with TRBD2 identical over 7 bases. CDR3 residues: CASSRAGSGETQYF. The CDR3 DNA follows: TGTGCCAGCAGCCGAGCGGGGTCAGGAGAGACCCAGTACTTC.